The rows below give T cell receptor beta chains drawn from one sample of a study of T cells in narcolepsy. Produced via immunoSEQ multiplex PCR; TCRdb's table is partial and in-frame only. The table records approximately 30,000 clones, about 84% of them present only once. The sample comprised CD45RA- memory CD4+ T cells from PBMCs. The origin of the receptors is a human donor with narcolepsy. CDR3s include the opening cysteine and the closing phenylalanine or tryptophan. The order of the fields is CDR3 protein, CDR3 DNA, clone size, D gene, J gene, V gene. A D gene is named only where the DNA matches it firmly. Size is stated for part of the rows, as once, few or many counts, or as a class when the clone is expanded.

cdr3_aa: CASSSGHGNTIYF; cdr3_nt: TGTGCCAGCAGTTCCGGACATGGAAACACCATATATTTT; clone_size: NA; d_call: NA; j_call: TRBJ1-3; v_call: TRBV6-1
cdr3_aa: CASSRYEQYF; cdr3_nt: TGTGCCAGCAGCCGCTACGAGCAGTACTTC; clone_size: NA; d_call: NA; j_call: TRBJ2-7; v_call: TRBV25-1
cdr3_aa: CSASSGGYTF; cdr3_nt: TGCAGTGCTAGTAGTGGGGGCTACACCTTC; clone_size: NA; d_call: NA; j_call: TRBJ1-2; v_call: TRBV20-1
cdr3_aa: CASSLEKLTGFFSGNTIYF; cdr3_nt: TGTGCCAGCAGCTTAGAGAAATTGACAGGATTTTTCTCTGGAAACACCATATATTTT; clone_size: NA; d_call: NA; j_call: TRBJ1-3; v_call: TRBV11-2
cdr3_aa: CASSPPTGASYEQYF; cdr3_nt: TGTGCCAGCTCACCACCGACGGGGGCATCCTACGAGCAGTACTTC; clone_size: NA; d_call: NA; j_call: TRBJ2-7; v_call: TRBV18
cdr3_aa: CASSLLRGQAYGNTIYF; cdr3_nt: TGTGCCAGCAGCTTACTCCGGGGACAGGCCTATGGAAACACCATATATTTT; clone_size: NA; d_call: TRBD1; j_call: TRBJ1-3; v_call: TRBV7-9
cdr3_aa: CASSEYGENQPQHF; cdr3_nt: TGTGCCAGCAGTGAATACGGGGAAAATCAGCCCCAGCATTTT; clone_size: few; d_call: NA; j_call: TRBJ1-5; v_call: TRBV25-1
cdr3_aa: CASSHPLGGFAEAFF; cdr3_nt: TGTGCCAGTAGCCACCCTTTGGGGGGGTTCGCTGAAGCTTTCTTT; clone_size: NA; d_call: NA; j_call: TRBJ1-1; v_call: TRBV19
cdr3_aa: CASSPQPGTGGSYEQYF; cdr3_nt: TGTGCCAGCTCACCACAACCCGGGACAGGGGGTTCCTACGAGCAGTACTTC; clone_size: NA; d_call: TRBD1; j_call: TRBJ2-7; v_call: TRBV18
cdr3_aa: CASTQSATRGSYEQYF; cdr3_nt: TGTGCCAGCACTCAATCCGCTACCCGGGGGTCCTACGAGCAGTACTTC; clone_size: few; d_call: NA; j_call: TRBJ2-7; v_call: TRBV28
cdr3_aa: CASSEALQGQGRSPLHF; cdr3_nt: TGTGCCAGCAGTGAAGCGCTTCAGGGACAGGGGAGATCACCCCTCCACTTT; clone_size: NA; d_call: TRBD1; j_call: TRBJ1-6; v_call: TRBV6-1
cdr3_aa: CASSEVGRRSSTDTQYF; cdr3_nt: TGTGCCAGCAGCGAAGTAGGGCGCAGGTCTAGCACAGATACGCAGTATTTT; clone_size: NA; d_call: NA; j_call: TRBJ2-3; v_call: TRBV7-8
cdr3_aa: CASRRSTGLNGYTF; cdr3_nt: TGTGCCAGCAGGCGATCGACAGGGTTGAATGGCTACACCTTC; clone_size: NA; d_call: TRBD1; j_call: TRBJ1-2; v_call: TRBV6-5
cdr3_aa: CASSEAGGFVEQYF; cdr3_nt: TGCGCCAGCAGTGAAGCGGGGGGGTTTGTCGAGCAGTACTTC; clone_size: NA; d_call: TRBD2; j_call: TRBJ2-7; v_call: TRBV10-2
cdr3_aa: CASSRGTGGVDGYTF; cdr3_nt: TGCGCCAGCAGCCGCGGGACAGGGGGCGTAGATGGCTACACCTTC; clone_size: NA; d_call: TRBD1; j_call: TRBJ1-2; v_call: TRBV10-2
cdr3_aa: CASSTGQGSNYGYTF; cdr3_nt: TGTGCCAGCAGCACGGGACAGGGAAGTAACTATGGCTACACCTTC; clone_size: few; d_call: TRBD1; j_call: TRBJ1-2; v_call: TRBV2
cdr3_aa: CASSSSGEGDIQYF; cdr3_nt: TGTGCCAGCAGCTCTTCGGGGGAGGGAGACATTCAGTACTTC; clone_size: NA; d_call: TRBD2; j_call: TRBJ2-4; v_call: TRBV16
cdr3_aa: CASSPPGARGNTIYF; cdr3_nt: TGTGCCAGCTCACCACCGGGGGCGAGGGGAAACACCATATATTTT; clone_size: once; d_call: NA; j_call: TRBJ1-3; v_call: TRBV18
cdr3_aa: CASSPETSTDTQYF; cdr3_nt: TGTGCCAGCAGCCCAGAGACTAGCACAGATACGCAGTATTTT; clone_size: NA; d_call: NA; j_call: TRBJ2-3; v_call: TRBV7-8
cdr3_aa: CASSPDRGPANEKLFF; cdr3_nt: TGCGCCAGCAGCCCTGACAGGGGGCCGGCTAATGAAAAACTGTTTTTT; clone_size: NA; d_call: TRBD1; j_call: TRBJ1-4; v_call: TRBV5-1
cdr3_aa: CASSSRSSVEAQYF; cdr3_nt: TGTGCCAGCAGTTCTCGATCTAGCGTAGAGGCGCAGTATTTT; clone_size: few; d_call: NA; j_call: TRBJ2-3; v_call: TRBV5-8
cdr3_aa: CASSSTGPDTQYF; cdr3_nt: TGTGCCAGCAGTTCGACAGGGCCAGATACGCAGTATTTT; clone_size: NA; d_call: TRBD1; j_call: TRBJ2-3; v_call: TRBV6-6
cdr3_aa: CASSRKAGTSGGYEQYF; cdr3_nt: TGTGCCAGCAGCCGAAAAGCGGGGACTAGCGGGGGGTACGAGCAGTACTTC; clone_size: NA; d_call: TRBD2; j_call: TRBJ2-7; v_call: TRBV11-2
cdr3_aa: CASSYTFGGNTIYF; cdr3_nt: TGTGCCAGCAGTTACACATTTGGGGGAAACACCATATATTTT; clone_size: NA; d_call: NA; j_call: TRBJ1-3; v_call: TRBV6-6
cdr3_aa: CASSAQVERGEQYF; cdr3_nt: TGTGCCAGCAGCGCACAGGTTGAGCGGGGCGAGCAGTACTTC; clone_size: once; d_call: TRBD2; j_call: TRBJ2-7; v_call: TRBV9
cdr3_aa: CASSSPLQGAYEQYF; cdr3_nt: TGTGCCAGTAGTAGCCCGTTACAGGGGGCATACGAGCAGTACTTC; clone_size: few; d_call: TRBD1; j_call: TRBJ2-7; v_call: TRBV19
cdr3_aa: CASGGQGGSDTQYF; cdr3_nt: TGTGCTAGTGGTGGACAGGGAGGTTCAGATACGCAGTATTTT; clone_size: NA; d_call: TRBD1; j_call: TRBJ2-3; v_call: TRBV12-5
cdr3_aa: CASSQEPPGGDYGYTF; cdr3_nt: TGCGCCAGCAGCCAAGAACCACCGGGGGGGGACTATGGCTACACCTTC; clone_size: once; d_call: NA; j_call: TRBJ1-2; v_call: TRBV4-1
cdr3_aa: CSVEETGRTEAFF; cdr3_nt: TGCAGCGTTGAAGAGACAGGCCGTACTGAAGCTTTCTTT; clone_size: NA; d_call: NA; j_call: TRBJ1-1; v_call: TRBV29-1
cdr3_aa: CASSRQQGGYGYTF; cdr3_nt: TGCGCCAGCAGCCGGCAACAGGGAGGTTATGGCTACACCTTC; clone_size: few; d_call: NA; j_call: TRBJ1-2; v_call: TRBV4-1
cdr3_aa: CASSEGPPDTQYF; cdr3_nt: TGTGCCAGCAGTGAGGGGCCACCAGATACGCAGTATTTT; clone_size: NA; d_call: NA; j_call: TRBJ2-3; v_call: TRBV6-1
cdr3_aa: CATSRDALGTLGNTIYF; cdr3_nt: TGTGCCACCAGCAGAGACGCTCTAGGGACACTTGGAAACACCATATATTTT; clone_size: NA; d_call: NA; j_call: TRBJ1-3; v_call: TRBV15
cdr3_aa: CATSIGGTSGSQETQYF; cdr3_nt: TGTGCCACCAGCATAGGGGGAACTAGCGGGTCGCAAGAGACCCAGTACTTC; clone_size: once; d_call: TRBD2; j_call: TRBJ2-5; v_call: TRBV15
cdr3_aa: CASSLGKVNYGYTF; cdr3_nt: TGTGCCAGCAGCTTAGGGAAGGTTAACTATGGCTACACCTTC; clone_size: few; d_call: NA; j_call: TRBJ1-2; v_call: TRBV7-2
cdr3_aa: CASRPGTADVGEKLFF; cdr3_nt: TGTGCCAGTAGACCCGGGACCGCGGACGTGGGGGAAAAACTGTTTTTT; clone_size: NA; d_call: NA; j_call: TRBJ1-4; v_call: TRBV19
cdr3_aa: CASSLGSSGGNNEQFF; cdr3_nt: TGTGCCAGCAGCTTAGGTTCTAGCGGGGGCAACAATGAGCAGTTCTTC; clone_size: NA; d_call: TRBD2; j_call: TRBJ2-1; v_call: TRBV11-3
cdr3_aa: CASSISGVPGTEAFF; cdr3_nt: TGTGCCAGTAGTATCTCGGGCGTACCGGGGACTGAAGCTTTCTTT; clone_size: NA; d_call: NA; j_call: TRBJ1-1; v_call: TRBV19
cdr3_aa: CASSQDPQGGGGYTF; cdr3_nt: TGCGCCAGCAGCCAAGATCCACAGGGAGGGGGTGGCTACACCTTC; clone_size: NA; d_call: NA; j_call: TRBJ1-2; v_call: TRBV4-1
cdr3_aa: CASSDRSTRTDTQYF; cdr3_nt: TGCGCCAGCAGTGATAGGTCAACCCGCACAGATACGCAGTATTTT; clone_size: NA; d_call: NA; j_call: TRBJ2-3; v_call: TRBV10-2
cdr3_aa: CASSLLQAEAFF; cdr3_nt: TGTGCCAGCAGTTTACTTCAGGCTGAAGCTTTCTTT; clone_size: few; d_call: NA; j_call: TRBJ1-1; v_call: TRBV28
cdr3_aa: CASSLVPTGILGYTF; cdr3_nt: TGTGCCAGCAGCTTAGTCCCGACAGGGATTCTAGGCTACACCTTC; clone_size: NA; d_call: TRBD1; j_call: TRBJ1-2; v_call: TRBV7-8
cdr3_aa: CASSRAGKIRQDNEQFF; cdr3_nt: TGTGCCAGCAGTCGAGCTGGAAAGATCCGCCAGGACAATGAGCAGTTCTTC; clone_size: NA; d_call: NA; j_call: TRBJ2-1; v_call: TRBV13
cdr3_aa: CASSIPQTGKNYGYTF; cdr3_nt: TGTGCCAGTAGTATTCCCCAGACAGGAAAGAACTATGGCTACACCTTC; clone_size: NA; d_call: NA; j_call: TRBJ1-2; v_call: TRBV19
cdr3_aa: CASSLKQGAPTGELFF; cdr3_nt: TGTGCCAGCAGCTTGAAACAGGGGGCGCCCACCGGGGAGCTGTTTTTT; clone_size: few; d_call: TRBD1; j_call: TRBJ2-2; v_call: TRBV5-4
cdr3_aa: CASSLGTSGRYEQYF; cdr3_nt: TGTGCCAGCAGCTTAGGGACTAGCGGACGATACGAGCAGTACTTC; clone_size: NA; d_call: TRBD2; j_call: TRBJ2-7; v_call: TRBV7-2
cdr3_aa: CAWIGGAVPMNTEAFF; cdr3_nt: TGTGCCTGGATAGGGGGGGCCGTTCCCATGAACACTGAAGCTTTCTTT; clone_size: few; d_call: NA; j_call: TRBJ1-1; v_call: TRBV30
cdr3_aa: CASSPSGQETQYF; cdr3_nt: TGCGCCAGCAGCCCTAGCGGGCAAGAGACCCAGTACTTC; clone_size: NA; d_call: TRBD2; j_call: TRBJ2-5; v_call: TRBV5-1
cdr3_aa: CASSLGRGGEKLFF; cdr3_nt: TGTGCCAGCAGCTTGGGCAGGGGGGGCGAAAAACTGTTTTTT; clone_size: few; d_call: TRBD1; j_call: TRBJ1-4; v_call: TRBV5-4
cdr3_aa: CASGLVSGKGTDEQYF; cdr3_nt: TGTGCTAGTGGTTTGGTTTCGGGTAAGGGGACCGACGAGCAGTACTTC; clone_size: NA; d_call: NA; j_call: TRBJ2-7; v_call: TRBV12-5
cdr3_aa: CASSLQRGGNTGELFF; cdr3_nt: TGTGCCAGCAGCCTCCAGCGGGGGGGCAACACCGGGGAGCTGTTTTTT; clone_size: NA; d_call: TRBD2; j_call: TRBJ2-2; v_call: TRBV11-2
cdr3_aa: CAISKTPGQTANYGYTF; cdr3_nt: TGTGCCATATCTAAGACGCCGGGACAGACAGCTAACTATGGCTACACCTTC; clone_size: NA; d_call: TRBD1; j_call: TRBJ1-2; v_call: TRBV10-3
cdr3_aa: CASSLPRGRLNEQFF; cdr3_nt: TGTGCCAGCAGCTTACCCCGGGGGCGACTCAATGAGCAGTTCTTC; clone_size: NA; d_call: NA; j_call: TRBJ2-1; v_call: TRBV7-9
cdr3_aa: CASSLDRAQPQHF; cdr3_nt: TGTGCCAGCAGTCTGGACAGGGCTCAGCCCCAGCATTTT; clone_size: NA; d_call: TRBD1; j_call: TRBJ1-5; v_call: TRBV11-1
cdr3_aa: CASSQGRGGNSPLHF; cdr3_nt: TGTGCCAGCAGCCAAGGTCGGGGGGGCAATTCACCCCTCCACTTT; clone_size: NA; d_call: NA; j_call: TRBJ1-6; v_call: TRBV14
cdr3_aa: CASSLWGLNTEAFF; cdr3_nt: TGCGCCAGCAGCTTGTGGGGTCTGAACACTGAAGCTTTCTTT; clone_size: NA; d_call: NA; j_call: TRBJ1-1; v_call: TRBV5-1
cdr3_aa: CASSRVGAGTEAFF; cdr3_nt: TGTGCCAGCAGCCGGGTAGGTGCTGGCACTGAAGCTTTCTTT; clone_size: NA; d_call: NA; j_call: TRBJ1-1; v_call: TRBV7-3
cdr3_aa: CASSQAPGLVGEQYF; cdr3_nt: TGCGCCAGCAGCCAAGCACCGGGACTAGTAGGAGAGCAGTACTTC; clone_size: once; d_call: TRBD2; j_call: TRBJ2-7; v_call: TRBV4-1
cdr3_aa: CASSISGFNQPQHF; cdr3_nt: TGTGCCAGTAGTATTTCGGGGTTCAATCAGCCCCAGCATTTT; clone_size: NA; d_call: NA; j_call: TRBJ1-5; v_call: TRBV19
cdr3_aa: CASSLYPDYTSGGTDTQYF; cdr3_nt: TGTGCCAGCAGCTTATACCCGGACTATACTAGCGGGGGGACAGATACGCAGTATTTT; clone_size: NA; d_call: TRBD2; j_call: TRBJ2-3; v_call: TRBV11-3